This is a list of T cell receptor beta chains from one sample in a study of shared clonotypes between healthy human individuals. Clones were sequenced by immunoSEQ multiplex PCR, and TCRdb holds only the in-frame ones, with some missing. The sample records about 2.3 million clones, 85% to 95% being singletons. Material: naive CD4+ T cells from PBMCs. The receptors originated from a man between 18 and 35 years old in good health. Some clones in this sample may be carry-over from other donors' samples. Each CDR3 is given with its conserved first and last residue. The D gene is left open where the match is weak. Expanded clones are given a class, and other clones once, few, many or no size at all.

size	V	J	D	CDR3	DNA
NA	TRBV5-1	TRBJ2-7	NA	CASSFSPASHLYEQYF	TGCGCCAGCAGCTTCAGTCCAGCTAGCCATTTATACGAGCAGTACTTC
NA	TRBV28	TRBJ2-1	TRBD1	CASRGAFGQAQRQFF	TGTGCCAGCAGGGGGGCTTTCGGACAGGCCCAGCGGCAGTTCTTC
few	TRBV20-1	TRBJ1-1	NA	CSASFGRAFF	TGCAGTGCTAGCTTCGGTAGGGCTTTCTTT
NA	TRBV5-1	TRBJ2-5	TRBD1	CASSPGQSEEAQYF	TGCGCCAGCAGCCCGGGACAGTCGGAAGAGGCCCAGTACTTC
NA	TRBV9	TRBJ2-2	TRBD2	CASSVASGSGGTGELFF	TGTGCCAGCAGCGTAGCTAGCGGGAGTGGTGGCACCGGGGAGCTGTTTTTT
NA	TRBV29-1	TRBJ2-3	NA	CSVEVGAVTDTQYF	TGCAGCGTTGAGGTTGGGGCAGTCACAGATACGCAGTATTTT
NA	TRBV18	TRBJ1-4	NA	CASSPRVSLDEKLFF	TGTGCCAGCTCACCACGGGTCAGTCTCGATGAAAAACTGTTTTTT
NA	TRBV15	TRBJ2-7	NA	CATSRDGRLRYEQYF	TGTGCCACCAGCAGAGATGGTCGGCTGCGCTACGAGCAGTACTTC
NA	TRBV11-3	TRBJ2-2	TRBD1	CASSLNRDRANTGELFF	TGTGCCAGCAGCCTTAACCGGGACAGGGCGAACACCGGGGAGCTGTTTTTT
NA	TRBV5-5	TRBJ1-2	NA	CASSFQTVNYGYTF	TGTGCCAGCAGCTTTCAAACTGTAAACTATGGCTACACCTTC
NA	TRBV27	TRBJ1-1	NA	CASSPRTAMNTEAFF	TGTGCCAGCAGTCCCCGGACGGCTATGAACACTGAAGCTTTCTTT
NA	TRBV5-1	TRBJ1-1	NA	CASSLDRAVTEAFF	TGCGCCAGCAGCTTGGACAGGGCGGTCACTGAAGCTTTCTTT
NA	TRBV19	TRBJ1-1	NA	CASRAFAAANTEAFF	TGTGCCAGTAGGGCCTTCGCCGCGGCGAACACTGAAGCTTTCTTT
NA	TRBV27	TRBJ1-1	NA	CASSLRRSPVEAFF	TGTGCCAGCAGTTTACGCCGCTCCCCCGTTGAAGCTTTCTTT
NA	TRBV28	TRBJ2-7	NA	CASSLYYGEQYF	TGTGCCAGCAGTTTATACTATGGGGAGCAGTACTTC
once	TRBV18	TRBJ2-2	NA	CASSPTRTGELFF	TGTGCCAGCTCGCCTACAAGGACCGGGGAGCTGTTTTTT
NA	TRBV19	TRBJ2-3	TRBD2	CASSTGLAGTDTQYF	TGTGCCAGTAGTACTGGACTAGCGGGCACAGATACGCAGTATTTT
NA	TRBV7-3	TRBJ2-3	NA	CASSLFAHMGSTDTQYF	TGTGCCAGCAGCTTATTCGCCCACATGGGTAGCACAGATACGCAGTATTTT
once	TRBV2	TRBJ2-2	TRBD1	CASSRGLVTGELFF	TGTGCCAGCAGCAGGGGGCTTGTCACCGGGGAGCTGTTTTTT
NA	TRBV11-1	TRBJ2-1	TRBD2	CASSYSSGTYNEQFF	TGTGCCAGCAGTTACTCTAGCGGGACCTACAATGAGCAGTTCTTC
NA	TRBV2	TRBJ1-2	NA	CASSSDSYYTF	TGTGCCAGCAGCTCGGACAGCTACTACACCTTC
once	TRBV4-2	TRBJ2-4	TRBD2	CASSQDLGLAGTIQYF	TGTGCCAGCAGCCAAGATTTGGGACTAGCGGGAACCATTCAGTACTTC
NA	TRBV6-1	TRBJ2-1	TRBD2	CASSSGTSGRAGPFF	TGTGCCAGCAGTTCCGGGACTAGCGGGAGGGCCGGTCCGTTCTTC
NA	TRBV28	TRBJ1-1	NA	CASSLRGGNTEAFF	TGTGCCAGCAGTTTGAGGGGGGGGAACACTGAAGCTTTCTTT
NA	TRBV10-1	TRBJ2-3	TRBD1	CASRLTGGMDGGTNLTDTQYF	TGCGCCAGCAGACTGACAGGGGGCATGGATGGAGGGACGAACCTCACAGATACGCAGTATTTT
NA	TRBV7-8	TRBJ2-7	TRBD1	CASGHRTGRDEQYF	TGTGCCAGCGGGCATCGGACAGGCCGGGACGAGCAGTACTTC
few	TRBV19	TRBJ1-2	NA	CASSIVGGINYGYTF	TGTGCCAGTAGTATAGTTGGGGGAATTAACTATGGCTACACCTTC
NA	TRBV5-1	TRBJ2-3	TRBD2	CASSRGLAGPDTQYF	TGCGCCAGCAGCCGGGGACTAGCGGGACCAGATACGCAGTATTTT
NA	TRBV2	TRBJ1-1	NA	CASSEAGRNTEAFF	TGTGCCAGCAGTGAGGCAGGGCGGAACACTGAAGCTTTCTTT